This TCR beta chain is from a study of T cell responses to AZD1222 COVID-19 vaccine. Study results and limitations: Seropositivity was recorded at baseline in only a handful of AZD1222 recipients. Repertoires were obtained solely post-peak T cell response. Distributed over spike, vaccine-associated CD4 TCRs predominated at 160-218 and 743-854.

Turning to this clone: Its specificity is not known.

Germline V gene sequence: CDR1 SGHRS, CDR2 YFSETQ. V was clipped by 0 bases and J by 4 bases, with 7 bases between them. This CDR3 has 14 amino acids. Libraries were prepared by immunoSEQ multiplex PCR; TCRdb keeps only in-frame clonotypes and omits some of them. The sample carries some 56,000 clones, 89% recorded once. This sequence joins TRBV5-1 and TRBJ1-4; possible D gene TRBD1, 5 bases. The sequences come from peripheral blood, collected 28 days after the second AZD1222 dose. The sequence came from an adult who received the AZD1222 COVID-19 vaccine. The CDR3 here is CASSLAGYNEKLFF. CDR3 coding DNA: TGCGCCAGCAGCTTGGCAGGGTATAATGAAAAACTGTTTTTT.